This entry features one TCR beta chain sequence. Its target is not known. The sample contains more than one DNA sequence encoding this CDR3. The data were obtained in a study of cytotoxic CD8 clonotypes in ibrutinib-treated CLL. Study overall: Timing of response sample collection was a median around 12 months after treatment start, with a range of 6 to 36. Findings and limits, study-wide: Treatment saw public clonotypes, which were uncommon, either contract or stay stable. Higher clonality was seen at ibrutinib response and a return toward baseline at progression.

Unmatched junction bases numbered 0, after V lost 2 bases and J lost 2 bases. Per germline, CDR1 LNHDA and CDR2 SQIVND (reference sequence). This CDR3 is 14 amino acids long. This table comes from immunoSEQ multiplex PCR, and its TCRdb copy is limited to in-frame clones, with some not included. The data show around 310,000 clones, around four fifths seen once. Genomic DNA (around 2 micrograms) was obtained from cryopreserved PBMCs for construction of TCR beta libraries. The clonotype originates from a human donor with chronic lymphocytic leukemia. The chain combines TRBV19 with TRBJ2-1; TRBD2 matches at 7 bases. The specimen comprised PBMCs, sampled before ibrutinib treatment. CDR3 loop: CASSILAAYNEQFF. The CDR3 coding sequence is TGTGCCAGTAGTATACTAGCGGCCTACAATGAGCAGTTCTTC.